This T cell receptor beta chain was sequenced for a study of persistence of HIV-infected CD4 T cells. A word on this clone: What it binds is unknown.

This CDR3 is built from 14 residues. The V and J ends lost 3 bases and 3 bases respectively, with 12 bases between them. The V gene's germline CDR1 is KGHSH and CDR2 LQKENI. The immunoSEQ assay was version 4, run in survey mode. Produced via immunoSEQ multiplex PCR; TCRdb's table is partial and in-frame only. This table has tens of thousands of clones, about nine tenths appearing once. Anti-CD3/anti-CD28 beads served as a nonspecific positive control stimulus. Sorting of responding CD4+ T cells relied on upregulated CD40 ligand together with CD69. Whole-study findings and limits: Degenerate expanded CDR3beta sequences were enriched among CMV- and Gag-responding cells.

J is TRBJ2-7 and V is TRBV18; D may match TRBD1 or TRBD2 (6 bases each). This clonotype originated in an adult man with HIV who was CMV-seropositive. Specimen: CD4+ T cells sorted from PBMCs after approximately 19-hour stimulation, collected from a patient who received antiretroviral therapy. DNA of the CDR3: TGTGCCAGCTCACCTAGGGGGGCCCTCTACGAGCAGTACTTC. Encoded protein: CASSPRGALYEQYF.